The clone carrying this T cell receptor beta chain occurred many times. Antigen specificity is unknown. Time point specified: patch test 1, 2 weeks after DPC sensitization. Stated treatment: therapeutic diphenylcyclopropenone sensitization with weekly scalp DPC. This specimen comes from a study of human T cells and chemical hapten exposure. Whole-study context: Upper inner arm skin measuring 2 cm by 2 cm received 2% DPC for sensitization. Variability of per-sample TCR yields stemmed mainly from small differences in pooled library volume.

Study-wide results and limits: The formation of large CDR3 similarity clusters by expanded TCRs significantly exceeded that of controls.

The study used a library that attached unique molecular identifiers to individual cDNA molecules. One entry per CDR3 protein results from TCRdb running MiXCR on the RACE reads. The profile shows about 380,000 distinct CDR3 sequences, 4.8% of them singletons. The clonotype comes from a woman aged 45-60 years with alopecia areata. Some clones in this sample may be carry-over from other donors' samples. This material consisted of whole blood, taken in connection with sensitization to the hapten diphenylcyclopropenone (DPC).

In nucleotides, the CDR3 is TGCAGCGTCCGACAGGGGGCAGGAGAGACCCAGTACTTC. The encoded protein is CSVRQGAGETQYF. The V gene is TRBV29-1, the J gene TRBJ2-5; 10 bases line up with TRBD1. CDR1 and CDR2 (germline): SQVTM, ANQGSEA. V dropped 6 bases and J dropped 4; count of bases not matched to a gene: 5. The CDR3 covers 13 residues.